This entry lists 8 T cell receptor beta chains sequenced from one sample in a study of shared clonotypes between healthy human individuals. Produced via immunoSEQ multiplex PCR; TCRdb's table is partial and in-frame only. The sample yields a few hundred thousand clones, around 72% seen once. Sequencing used memory CD4+ T cells sorted from blood. Subset described: CD45RA-negative fraction. Receptors originate from a man between 25 and 39 years old in good health.

In this sample, this clone turned up a few times. The rearrangement links TRBV6-5 to TRBJ1-6; possible D gene TRBD1, 6 bases. There are 14 residues in the CDR3. Germline V gives CDR1 MNHEY, CDR2 SVGAGI. V gave up 4 bases and J gave up 10 bases, with 14 bases separating them. In DNA, the CDR3 is TGTGCCAGCAGTTTTGGGGGGCGCGGATCACCCCTCCACTTT. Translated: CASSFGGRGSPLHF.

The count of this clone is one. The chain employs TRBV5-1 and TRBJ2-3; D gene ambiguous. The CDR3 length is 13 residues. Germline CDR1 reads SGHRS; CDR2 reads YFSETQ. V was shortened by 5 bases and J by 0 bases, with 7 bases between the two germline ends. The CDR3 DNA reads as TGCGCCAGCAGGGTCCCAAGCACAGATACGCAGTATTTT. Translation gives CASRVPSTDTQYF.

The CDR3, as DNA: TGTGCCAGCAGCACTGACCGGGAATCCCTGGGCAGGGGCTACACCTTC. Its protein is CASSTDRESLGRGYTF. The rearrangement joins TRBV7-9 to TRBJ1-2; no clear D gene. Germline V gene data show CDR1 as SEHNR and CDR2 as FQNEAQ (reference sequence). The germline V and J ends were trimmed by 5 bases and 8 bases, with 24 bases remaining between them. The CDR3 is 16 amino acids. The whole variable domain, filled in from reference TRBV7-9 and TRBJ1-2, reads DTGVSQNPRHKITKRGQNVTFRCDPISEHNRLYWYRQTLGQGPEFLTYFQNEAQLEKSRLLSDRFSAERPKGSFSTLEIQRTEQGDSAMYLCASSTDRESLGRGYTFGSGTRLTVV.

The rearrangement uses TRBV2 and TRBJ2-1; 8 positions match TRBD2. CDR3 size: 17 residues. From germline, CDR1 is SNHLY and CDR2 FYNNEI. The V and J ends lost 5 bases and 3 bases, in that order; junction bases with no gene match: 12. CDR3 sequence (DNA): TGTGCCAGCAGTAGCGGGAGAGGATCAATGGTCTACAATGAGCAGTTCTTC. Its protein product is CASSSGRGSMVYNEQFF.

This clone was counted a few times. This chain joins TRBV19 and TRBJ1-2, with 7 bases identical to TRBD1. V dropped 4 bases and J dropped 1; count of bases not matched to a gene: 6. Germline loops: CDR1 LNHDA, CDR2 SQIVND (reference sequence). This CDR3 is built from 15 residues. CDR3 sequence (DNA): TGTGCCAGTAGTAGGGGGACAGTAGTTAACTATGGCTACACCTTC. This codes for CASSRGTVVNYGYTF.

The J gene is TRBJ2-7, the V gene TRBV9; TRBD2 matches 9 bases. J gave up 5 bases and V 0 bases, and 0 bases lay outside the gene matches. This CDR3 is 13 amino acids long. Germline V gives CDR1 SGDLS, CDR2 YYNGEE. Here the CDR3 DNA reads TGTGCCAGCAGCGTAGGCGGGAGGGACGAGCAGTACTTC. This translates into CASSVGGRDEQYF.

The chain is built from TRBV16 and TRBJ2-5; TRBD2 agrees at 7 bases. The CDR3 spans 14 residues. J gave up 5 bases and V 0 bases, and 3 bases lay outside the gene matches. CDR1 KGHSY and CDR2 FQNENV come from the germline V gene. CDR3 in DNA: TGTGCCAGCAGCCAATCGGCGGGAGAGGAGACCCAGTACTTC. Amino acid sequence: CASSQSAGEETQYF.

This chain connects TRBV25-1 to TRBJ2-1; 7 bases map to TRBD1. CDR1 MGHDK and CDR2 SYGVNS come from the germline V gene. Trimming cost V 5 bases and J 5 bases; bases outside gene matches: 9. The CDR3 spans 15 residues. The CDR3 loop is CASSTSRDSDNEQFF. CDR3 bases: TGTGCCAGCAGTACATCCCGGGACAGTGACAATGAGCAGTTCTTC.